What follows is one T cell receptor (beta chain) and its context. The authors isolated at least 7 million PBMCs per sample. The second PCR ran about 6 to 12 cycles with a sample-barcoded 5' primer and J-beta primers. TCRdb processed the 5' RACE reads anew with MiXCR; each CDR3 protein has one entry. Here the sample spans some 710,000 distinct CDR3 sequences, more than 35% being singletons. This sample was included in a study of blood T cells in healthy people across ages. CDR3 size: 15 residues. Trimming removed 7 bases from V and 0 bases from J; junction bases left unmatched: 10. CDR1 is SQVTM and CDR2 is ANQGSEA in the germline V gene.

Sequencing was performed on blood. This chain uses TRBV29-1 with TRBJ2-3; 7 bases align to TRBD1. This TCR was recovered from a man of 80 years or more in good health. The CDR3 is CSASSRGSSTDTQYF. Written as DNA, the CDR3 is TGCAGCGCCTCTTCCAGGGGGAGTAGCACAGATACGCAGTATTTT.